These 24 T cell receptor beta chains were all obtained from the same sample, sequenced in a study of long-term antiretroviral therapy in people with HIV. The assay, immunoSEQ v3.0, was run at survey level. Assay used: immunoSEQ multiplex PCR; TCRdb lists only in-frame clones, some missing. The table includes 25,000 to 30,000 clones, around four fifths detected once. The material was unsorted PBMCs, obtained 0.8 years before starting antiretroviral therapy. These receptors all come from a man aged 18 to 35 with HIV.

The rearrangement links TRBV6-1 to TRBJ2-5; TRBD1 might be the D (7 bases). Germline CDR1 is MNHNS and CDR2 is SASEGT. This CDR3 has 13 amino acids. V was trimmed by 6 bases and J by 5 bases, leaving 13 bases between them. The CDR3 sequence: CASRNRGGETQYF. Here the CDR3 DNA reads TGTGCCAGCAGGAACAGGGGAGGCGAGACCCAGTACTTC.

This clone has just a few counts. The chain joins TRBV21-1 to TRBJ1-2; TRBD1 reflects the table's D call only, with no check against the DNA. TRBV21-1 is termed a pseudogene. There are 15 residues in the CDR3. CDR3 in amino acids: CASRESGTGFLGYTF. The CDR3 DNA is TGTGCCAGCAGAGAGTCCGGGACAGGGTTTCTCGGCTACACCTTC.

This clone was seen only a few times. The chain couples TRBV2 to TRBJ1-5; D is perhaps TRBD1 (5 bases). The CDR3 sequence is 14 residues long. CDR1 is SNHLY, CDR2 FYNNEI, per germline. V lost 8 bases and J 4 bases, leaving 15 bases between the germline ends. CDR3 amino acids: CASRPGTDNQPQHF. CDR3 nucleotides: TGTGCCAGCCGCCCGGGGACGGATAATCAGCCCCAGCATTTT.

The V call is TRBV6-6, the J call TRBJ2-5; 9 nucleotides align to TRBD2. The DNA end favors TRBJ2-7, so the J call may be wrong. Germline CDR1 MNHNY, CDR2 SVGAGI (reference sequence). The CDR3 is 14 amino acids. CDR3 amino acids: CASSPRAGGPEQYF. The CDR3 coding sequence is TGTGCCAGCAGTCCCAGGGCGGGAGGGCCCGAGCAGTACTTC.

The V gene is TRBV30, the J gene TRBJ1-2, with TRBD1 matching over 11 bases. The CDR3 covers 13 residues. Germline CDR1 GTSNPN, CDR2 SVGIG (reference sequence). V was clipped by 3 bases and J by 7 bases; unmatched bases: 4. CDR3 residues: CAWSGTGGGGYTF. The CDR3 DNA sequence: TGTGCCTGGAGCGGGACAGGGGGTGGTGGCTACACCTTC.

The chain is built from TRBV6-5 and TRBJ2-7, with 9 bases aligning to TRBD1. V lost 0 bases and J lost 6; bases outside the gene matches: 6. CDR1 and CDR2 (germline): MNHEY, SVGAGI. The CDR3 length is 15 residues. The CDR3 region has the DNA TGTGCCAGCAGTTACTCCGGGACAGGGAGGGGCGAGCAGTACTTC. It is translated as CASSYSGTGRGEQYF.

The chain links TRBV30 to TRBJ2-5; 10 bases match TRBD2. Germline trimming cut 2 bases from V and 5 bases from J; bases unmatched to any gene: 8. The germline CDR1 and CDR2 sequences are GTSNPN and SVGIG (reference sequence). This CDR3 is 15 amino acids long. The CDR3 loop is CAWSRSGGAWETQYF. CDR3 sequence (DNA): TGTGCCTGGAGTAGAAGCGGGGGGGCCTGGGAGACCCAGTACTTC.

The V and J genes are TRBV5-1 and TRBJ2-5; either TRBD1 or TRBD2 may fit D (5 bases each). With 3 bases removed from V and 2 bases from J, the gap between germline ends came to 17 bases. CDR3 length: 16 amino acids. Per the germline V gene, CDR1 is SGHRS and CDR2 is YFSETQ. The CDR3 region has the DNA TGCGCCAGCAGCTGGGACCTTGGGGCCCCACAAGAGACCCAGTACTTC. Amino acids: CASSWDLGAPQETQYF.

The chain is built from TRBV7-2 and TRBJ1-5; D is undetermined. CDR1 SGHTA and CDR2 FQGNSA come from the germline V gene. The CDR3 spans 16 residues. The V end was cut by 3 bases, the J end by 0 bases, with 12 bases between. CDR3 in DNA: TGTGCCAGCAGCTTTGGGCGGACGGATAGCAATCAGCCCCAGCATTTT. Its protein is CASSFGRTDSNQPQHF.

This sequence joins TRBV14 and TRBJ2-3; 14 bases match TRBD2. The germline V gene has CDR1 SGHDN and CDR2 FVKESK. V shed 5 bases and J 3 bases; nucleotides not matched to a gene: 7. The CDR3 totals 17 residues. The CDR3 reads CASSAPGTSGGTDTQYF. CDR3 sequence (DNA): TGTGCCAGCAGCGCCCCCGGGACTAGCGGGGGAACAGATACGCAGTATTTT.

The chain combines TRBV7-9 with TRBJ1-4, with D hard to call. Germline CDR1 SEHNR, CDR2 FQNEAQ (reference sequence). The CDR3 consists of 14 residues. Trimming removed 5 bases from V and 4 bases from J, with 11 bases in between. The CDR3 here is CASSPGSGNEKLFF. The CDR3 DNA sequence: TGTGCCAGCAGCCCCGGATCGGGTAATGAAAAACTGTTTTTT.

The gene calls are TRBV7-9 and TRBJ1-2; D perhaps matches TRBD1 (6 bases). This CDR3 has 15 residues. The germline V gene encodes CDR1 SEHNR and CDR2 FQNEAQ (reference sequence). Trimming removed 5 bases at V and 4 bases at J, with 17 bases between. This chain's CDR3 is CASSPDRRPLYGYTF. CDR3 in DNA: TGTGCCAGCAGCCCCGACAGGAGACCCCTCTATGGCTACACCTTC.

The CDR3 protein is CASSGGQTPPGELFF. CDR3 coding DNA: TGTGCCAGCAGCGGGGGACAGACTCCACCCGGGGAGCTGTTTTTT. The V call is TRBV9, the J call TRBJ2-2, with 7 bases lining up with TRBD1. Germline V gene data show CDR1 as SGDLS and CDR2 as YYNGEE. The CDR3 length is 15 residues. The ends lost 3 bases at V and 6 bases at J; junction bases unmatched: 8.

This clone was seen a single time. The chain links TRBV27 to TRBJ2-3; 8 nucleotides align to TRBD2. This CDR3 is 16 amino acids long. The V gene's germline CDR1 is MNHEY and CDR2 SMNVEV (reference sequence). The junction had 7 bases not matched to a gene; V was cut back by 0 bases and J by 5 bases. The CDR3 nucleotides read TGTGCCAGCAGTTTATCGGGTCTAGCGGGTGGAGATACGCAGTATTTT. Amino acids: CASSLSGLAGGDTQYF.

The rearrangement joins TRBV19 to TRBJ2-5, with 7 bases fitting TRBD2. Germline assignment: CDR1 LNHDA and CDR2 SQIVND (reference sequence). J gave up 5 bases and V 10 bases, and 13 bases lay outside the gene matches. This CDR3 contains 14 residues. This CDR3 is CATNGGGPGETQYF. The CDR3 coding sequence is TGTGCCACGAATGGGGGAGGGCCCGGTGAGACCCAGTACTTC.

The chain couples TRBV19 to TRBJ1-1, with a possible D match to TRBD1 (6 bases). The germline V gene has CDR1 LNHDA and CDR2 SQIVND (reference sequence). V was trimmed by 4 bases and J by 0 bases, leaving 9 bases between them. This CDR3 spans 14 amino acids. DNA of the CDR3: TGTGCCAGTAGTAAACAGGGCGTGAACACTGAAGCTTTCTTT. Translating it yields CASSKQGVNTEAFF.

The CDR3 DNA is TGTGCCAGCAGCTTACCGGGGACGGGGAACACTGAAGCTTTCTTT. Translating gives CASSLPGTGNTEAFF. The V gene is TRBV7-2, the J gene TRBJ1-1, with TRBD1 as a possible D gene (5 bases). Germline V CDR1 and CDR2: SGHTA, FQGNSA. Trimming cost V 2 bases and J 1 base, with 11 bases left between them. The length of the CDR3 is 15 residues.

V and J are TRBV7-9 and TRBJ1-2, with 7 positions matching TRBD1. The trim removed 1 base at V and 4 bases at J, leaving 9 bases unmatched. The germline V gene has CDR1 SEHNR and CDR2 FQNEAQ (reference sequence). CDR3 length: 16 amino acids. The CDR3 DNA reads TGTGCCAGCAGCTTAGTTTCGACAGGGTCACGCTATGGCTACACCTTC. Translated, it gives CASSLVSTGSRYGYTF.

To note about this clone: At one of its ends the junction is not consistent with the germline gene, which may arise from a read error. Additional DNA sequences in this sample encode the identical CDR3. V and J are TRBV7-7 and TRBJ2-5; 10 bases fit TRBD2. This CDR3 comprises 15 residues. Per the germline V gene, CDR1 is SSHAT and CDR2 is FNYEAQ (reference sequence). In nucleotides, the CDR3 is TGTGCTAGCAGCCTCGGACTAGCGGAACAAGAGACCCAGTACTTC. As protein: CASSLGLAEQETQYF.

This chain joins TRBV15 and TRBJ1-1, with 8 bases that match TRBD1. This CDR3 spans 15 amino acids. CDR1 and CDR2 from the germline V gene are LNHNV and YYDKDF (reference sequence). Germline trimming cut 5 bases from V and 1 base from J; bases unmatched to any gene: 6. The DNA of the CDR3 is TGTGCCACCAGCCTAACCGGGACAGGGAACACTGAAGCTTTCTTT. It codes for CATSLTGTGNTEAFF.

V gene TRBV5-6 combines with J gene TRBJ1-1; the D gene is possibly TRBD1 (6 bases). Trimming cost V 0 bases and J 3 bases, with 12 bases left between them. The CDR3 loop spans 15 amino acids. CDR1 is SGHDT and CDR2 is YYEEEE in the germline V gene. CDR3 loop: CASSLGGAYHTEAFF. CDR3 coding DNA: TGTGCCAGCAGCTTGGGGGGGGCGTACCACACTGAAGCTTTCTTT.

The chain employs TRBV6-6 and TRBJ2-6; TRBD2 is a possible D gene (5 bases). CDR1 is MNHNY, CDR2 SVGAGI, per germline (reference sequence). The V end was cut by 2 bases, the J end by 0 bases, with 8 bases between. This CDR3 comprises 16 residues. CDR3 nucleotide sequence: TGTGCCAGCAGTTACACCCGGGGCTCTGGGGCCAACGTCCTGACTTTC. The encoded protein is CASSYTRGSGANVLTF.

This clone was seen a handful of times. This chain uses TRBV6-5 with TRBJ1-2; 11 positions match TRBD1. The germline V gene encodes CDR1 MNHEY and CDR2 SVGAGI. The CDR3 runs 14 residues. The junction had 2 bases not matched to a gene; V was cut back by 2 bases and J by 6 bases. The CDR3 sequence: CASSYGQGADGYTF. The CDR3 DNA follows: TGTGCCAGCAGTTACGGACAGGGGGCGGATGGCTACACCTTC.

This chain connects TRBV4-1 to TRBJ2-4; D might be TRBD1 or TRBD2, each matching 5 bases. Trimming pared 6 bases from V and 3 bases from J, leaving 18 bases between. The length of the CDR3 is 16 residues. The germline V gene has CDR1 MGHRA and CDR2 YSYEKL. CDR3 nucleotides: TGCGCCAGCAGTGAAATAGTCGGGGCTGGCAAAAACATTCAGTACTTC. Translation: CASSEIVGAGKNIQYF.